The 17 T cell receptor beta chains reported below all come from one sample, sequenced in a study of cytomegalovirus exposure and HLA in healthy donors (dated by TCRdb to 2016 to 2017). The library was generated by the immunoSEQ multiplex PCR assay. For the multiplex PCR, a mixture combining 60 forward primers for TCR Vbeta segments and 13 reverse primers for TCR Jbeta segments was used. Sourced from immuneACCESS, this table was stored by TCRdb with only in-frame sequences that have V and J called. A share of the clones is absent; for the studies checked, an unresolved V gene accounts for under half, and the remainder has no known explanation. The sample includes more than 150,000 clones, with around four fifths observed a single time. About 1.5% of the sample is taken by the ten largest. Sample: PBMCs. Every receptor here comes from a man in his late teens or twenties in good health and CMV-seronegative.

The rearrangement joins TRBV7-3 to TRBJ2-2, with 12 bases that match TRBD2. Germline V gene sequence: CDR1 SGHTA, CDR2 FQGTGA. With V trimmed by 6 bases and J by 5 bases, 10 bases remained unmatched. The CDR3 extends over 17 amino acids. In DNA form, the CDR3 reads TGTGCCAGCAGTAAACAGACTAGCGGGAGACGAACCGGGGAGCTGTTTTTT. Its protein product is CASSKQTSGRRTGELFF.

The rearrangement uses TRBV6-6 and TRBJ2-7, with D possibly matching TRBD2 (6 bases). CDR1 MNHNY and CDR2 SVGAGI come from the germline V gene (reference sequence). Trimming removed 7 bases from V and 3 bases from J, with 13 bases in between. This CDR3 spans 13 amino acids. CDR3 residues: CASTTGRDYEQYF. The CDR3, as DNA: TGTGCCAGCACCACCGGGCGGGACTACGAGCAGTACTTC.

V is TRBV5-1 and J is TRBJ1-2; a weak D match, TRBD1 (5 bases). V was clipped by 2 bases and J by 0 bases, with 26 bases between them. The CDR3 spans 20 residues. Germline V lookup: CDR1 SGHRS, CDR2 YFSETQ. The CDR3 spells CASSFGGESYILTANYGYTF. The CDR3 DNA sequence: TGCGCCAGCAGCTTCGGAGGGGAAAGCTACATTCTCACGGCTAACTATGGCTACACCTTC.

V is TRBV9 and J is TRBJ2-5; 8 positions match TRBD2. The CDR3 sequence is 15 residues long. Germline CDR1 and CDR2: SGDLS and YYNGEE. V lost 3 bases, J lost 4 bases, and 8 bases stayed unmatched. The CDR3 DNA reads TGTGCCAGCAGCGCTCGGGGGGGCAGTAGAGAGACCCAGTACTTC. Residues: CASSARGGSRETQYF.

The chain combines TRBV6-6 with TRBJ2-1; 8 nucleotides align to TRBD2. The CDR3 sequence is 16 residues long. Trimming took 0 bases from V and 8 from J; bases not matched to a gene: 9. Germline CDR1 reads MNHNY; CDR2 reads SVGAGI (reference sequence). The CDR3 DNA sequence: TGTGCCAGCAGTTACTCCGCAGCGGGAGTTTTAGATGAGCAGTTCTTC. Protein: CASSYSAAGVLDEQFF.

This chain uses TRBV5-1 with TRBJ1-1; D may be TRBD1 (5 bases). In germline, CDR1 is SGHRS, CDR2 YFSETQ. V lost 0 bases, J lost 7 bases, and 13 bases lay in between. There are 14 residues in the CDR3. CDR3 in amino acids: CASSLDQGLGEAFF. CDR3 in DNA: TGCGCCAGCAGCTTGGATCAGGGTCTGGGTGAAGCTTTCTTT.

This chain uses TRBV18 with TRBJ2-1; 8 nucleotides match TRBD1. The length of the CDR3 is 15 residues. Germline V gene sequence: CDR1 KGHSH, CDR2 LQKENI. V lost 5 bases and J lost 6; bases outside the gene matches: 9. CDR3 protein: CASSGFGTGGNEQFF. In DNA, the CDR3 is TGTGCCAGCTCAGGGTTTGGAACAGGGGGCAATGAGCAGTTCTTC.

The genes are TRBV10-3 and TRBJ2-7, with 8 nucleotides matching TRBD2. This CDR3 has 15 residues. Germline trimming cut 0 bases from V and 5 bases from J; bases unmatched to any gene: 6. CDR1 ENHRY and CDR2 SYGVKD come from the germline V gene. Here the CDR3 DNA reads TGTGCCATCAGTGAGTCTCAGCGGGAGTCTCACGAGCAGTACTTC. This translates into CAISESQRESHEQYF.

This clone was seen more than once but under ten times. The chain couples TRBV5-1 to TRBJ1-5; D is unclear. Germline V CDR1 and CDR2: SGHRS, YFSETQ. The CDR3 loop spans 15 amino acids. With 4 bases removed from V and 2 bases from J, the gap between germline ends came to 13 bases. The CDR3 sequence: CASSPQRLGNQPQHF. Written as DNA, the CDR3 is TGCGCCAGCAGCCCCCAGCGTCTGGGCAATCAGCCCCAGCATTTT. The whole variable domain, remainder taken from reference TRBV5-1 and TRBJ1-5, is KAGVTQTPRYLIKTRGQQVTLSCSPISGHRSVSWYQQTPGQGLQFLFEYFSETQRNKGNFPGRFSGRQFSNSRSEMNVSTLELGDSALYLCASSPQRLGNQPQHFGDGTRLSIL.

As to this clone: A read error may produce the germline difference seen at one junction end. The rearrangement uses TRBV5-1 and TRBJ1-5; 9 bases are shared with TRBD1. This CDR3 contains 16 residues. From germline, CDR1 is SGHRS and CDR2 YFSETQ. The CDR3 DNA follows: TGCGCCAGCAGCTTGGGGACAGGGGAGCTTAATCGGCCCCAGCATTTT. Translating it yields CASSLGTGELNRPQHF.

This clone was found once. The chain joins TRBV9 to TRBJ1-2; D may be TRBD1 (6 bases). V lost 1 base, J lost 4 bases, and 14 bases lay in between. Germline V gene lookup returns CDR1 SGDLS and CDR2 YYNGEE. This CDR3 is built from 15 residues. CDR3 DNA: TGTGCCAGCAGCGTATGGGGGGGCGGGGGCTATGGCTACACCTTC. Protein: CASSVWGGGGYGYTF.

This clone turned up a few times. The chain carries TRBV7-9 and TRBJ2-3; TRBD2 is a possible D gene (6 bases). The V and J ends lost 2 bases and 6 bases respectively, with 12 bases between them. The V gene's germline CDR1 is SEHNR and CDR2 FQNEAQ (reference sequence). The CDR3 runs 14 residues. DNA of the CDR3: TGTGCCAGCAGCTTAATATTAGCGGAGGATACGCAGTATTTT. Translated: CASSLILAEDTQYF.

In DNA form, the CDR3 reads TGTGCCAGCAGCTCTCCGGGACAGGGATACTATGGCTACACCTTC. This codes for CASSSPGQGYYGYTF. The V call is TRBV7-8, the J call TRBJ1-2; 9 bases line up with TRBD1. The CDR3 contains 15 residues. J gave up 3 bases and V 4 bases, and 6 bases lay outside the gene matches. Germline V gene data show CDR1 as SGHVS and CDR2 as FQNEAQ.

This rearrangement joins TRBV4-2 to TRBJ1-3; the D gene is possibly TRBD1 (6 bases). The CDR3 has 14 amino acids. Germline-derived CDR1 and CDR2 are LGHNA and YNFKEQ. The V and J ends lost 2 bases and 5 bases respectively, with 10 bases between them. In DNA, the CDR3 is TGTGCCAGCAGCCAAAGCAGGGGCAGAAACACCATATATTTT. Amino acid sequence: CASSQSRGRNTIYF.

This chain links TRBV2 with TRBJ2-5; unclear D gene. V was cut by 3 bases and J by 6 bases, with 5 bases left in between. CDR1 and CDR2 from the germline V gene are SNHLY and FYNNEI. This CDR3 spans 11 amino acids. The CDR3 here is CASSEKQTQYF. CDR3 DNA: TGTGCCAGCAGTGAGAAGCAGACCCAGTACTTC.

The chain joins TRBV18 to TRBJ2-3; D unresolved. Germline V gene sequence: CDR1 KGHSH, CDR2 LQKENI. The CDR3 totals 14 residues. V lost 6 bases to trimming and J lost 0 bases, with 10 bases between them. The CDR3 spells CASSRDTSTDTQYF. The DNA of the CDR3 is TGTGCCAGCTCCCGTGACACTAGCACAGATACGCAGTATTTT.

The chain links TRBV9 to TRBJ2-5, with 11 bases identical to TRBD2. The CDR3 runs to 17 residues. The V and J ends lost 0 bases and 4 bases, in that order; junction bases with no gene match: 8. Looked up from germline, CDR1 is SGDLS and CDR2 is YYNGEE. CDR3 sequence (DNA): TGTGCCAGCAGCGTAGGAGGTAGCGGGGGGGCGAGAGAGACCCAGTACTTC. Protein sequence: CASSVGGSGGARETQYF. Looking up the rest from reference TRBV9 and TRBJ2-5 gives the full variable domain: DSGVTQTPKHLITATGQRVTLRCSPRSGDLSVYWYQQSLDQGLQFLIQYYNGEERAKGNILERFSAQQFPDLHSELNLSSLELGDSALYFCASSVGGSGGARETQYFGPGTRLLVL.